What follows are 28 T cell receptor beta chains derived from one specimen sequenced in a study of control samples from healthy donors and cancer patients (dated by TCRdb to about 2020). Library construction relied on the immunoSEQ multiplex PCR assay. This is the immuneACCESS table as TCRdb keeps it, with only in-frame sequences that have V and J called. A part of the clones is gone; compared with another copy, unresolved V genes explain less than half, and the rest is unexplained. In all, the sample holds 130,000 or so clones, and 75% to 95% of those were seen once. More than 6.5% of the sample is taken by the ten largest. Specimen: blood. The origin of the receptors is a man aged 18 to 29 in good health.

Only one count was recorded for this clone. This chain connects TRBV5-1 to TRBJ1-1; no definite D call. Germline CDR1 reads SGHRS; CDR2 reads YFSETQ. The CDR3 spans 16 residues. Trimming shortened V by 4 bases and J by 1 base, and 17 bases separated the two germline ends. CDR3 amino acids: CASSLRGGVWNTEAFF. The DNA for the CDR3 is TGCGCCAGCAGCCTACGCGGCGGGGTGTGGAACACTGAAGCTTTCTTT.

The chain uses TRBV21-1 and TRBJ2-4; TRBD1 reflects the table's D call only, with no check against the DNA. TRBV21-1 is listed as a pseudogene. CDR3 size: 17 residues. The CDR3 bases are TGTGCCAGCAGCCCCAGGGTAGGCCCCTTAGCCAAAAACATTCAGTACTTC. Translating gives CASSPRVGPLAKNIQYF.

Details on this clone: This specimen includes other DNA sequences encoding the same CDR3. The chain combines TRBV5-1 with TRBJ1-4; D ambiguous. Trimming left V 0 bases short and J 0 bases short, with 6 bases between. The length of the CDR3 is 15 residues. Germline assignment: CDR1 SGHRS and CDR2 YFSETQ. In nucleotides, the CDR3 is TGCGCCAGCAGCTTGGAAACGGCAACTAATGAAAAACTGTTTTTT. It encodes CASSLETATNEKLFF.

This sequence joins TRBV30 and TRBJ1-2; 7 bases match TRBD1. Germline loops: CDR1 GTSNPN, CDR2 SVGIG (reference sequence). This CDR3 region has 12 residues. V shed 2 bases and J 4 bases; nucleotides not matched to a gene: 1. CDR3 residues: CAWSPGGYGYTF. CDR3 DNA sequence: TGTGCCTGGAGTCCAGGGGGCTATGGCTACACCTTC.

This chain uses TRBV5-5 with TRBJ2-3; maybe TRBD2 (5 bases). This CDR3 region has 14 residues. Germline CDR1 is SGHKS and CDR2 is YYEKEE (reference sequence). Trimming cost V 1 base and J 5 bases, with 11 bases left between them. The CDR3 is CASSLLAFGDTQYF. The DNA of the CDR3 is TGTGCCAGCAGCTTGTTAGCGTTTGGAGATACGCAGTATTTT.

Concerning this clone: At one of its ends the junction is not consistent with the germline gene, which may arise from a read error. This chain joins TRBV9 and TRBJ2-3; the match to TRBD2 covers 13 bases. CDR1 is SGDLS and CDR2 is YYNGEE in the germline V gene. This CDR3 has 16 amino acids. The CDR3 is CASRGLAGARTNTQYF. Here the CDR3 DNA reads TGTGCCAGCAGAGGACTAGCGGGGGCCCGCACAAATACGCAGTATTTT.

This clone was detected only once. The chain joins TRBV5-6 to TRBJ1-2; 8 nucleotides agree with TRBD1. The CDR3 extends over 16 amino acids. Germline loops: CDR1 SGHDT, CDR2 YYEEEE. Unmatched junction bases numbered 12, after V lost 4 bases and J lost 4 bases. The CDR3 DNA reads TGTGCCAGCAGCGCGACCGCAGGGGGCGCGGGCTATGGCTACACCTTC. Protein: CASSATAGGAGYGYTF.

The CDR3 region has the DNA TGTGCCAGCAGCCACGGACAGATCTATAATTCACCCCTCCACTTT. Translated: CASSHGQIYNSPLHF. The chain recombines TRBV7-9 with TRBJ1-6; D may be TRBD1 (6 bases). Per germline, CDR1 SEHNR and CDR2 FQNEAQ (reference sequence). The length of the CDR3 is 15 residues. V gave up 5 bases and J gave up 3 bases, with 11 bases separating them.

V usage is TRBV27 and J usage is TRBJ1-2, with 8 positions matching TRBD1. V was pared by 0 bases and J by 4 bases, with 10 bases of the junction left unmatched. The CDR3 is made up of 17 amino acids. CDR1 and CDR2 from the germline V gene are MNHEY and SMNVEV (reference sequence). The CDR3 spells CASSLSSRGRGSYGYTF. CDR3 bases: TGTGCCAGCAGTTTATCGAGCAGGGGGCGAGGGTCCTATGGCTACACCTTC.

The genes are TRBV4-1 and TRBJ1-4, with a possible D match to TRBD1 (6 bases). V lost 2 bases to trimming and J lost 4 bases, with 11 bases between them. This CDR3 is 15 amino acids long. Germline CDR1 reads MGHRA; CDR2 reads YSYEKL. CDR3 nucleotide sequence: TGCGCCAGCAGCCAAAGGACAGAGCTTAATGAAAAACTGTTTTTT. Protein: CASSQRTELNEKLFF.

V and J are TRBV6-1 and TRBJ1-6; D gene uncertain. Germline lookup yields CDR1 MNHNS and CDR2 SASEGT. The V gene lost 1 base and the J gene lost 3 bases, with 10 bases spanning the gap. The CDR3 is 16 amino acids. The CDR3 DNA follows: TGTGCCAGCAGTGAAGGGGGTTATCTCTATAATTCACCCCTCCACTTT. This codes for CASSEGGYLYNSPLHF.

V usage is TRBV7-2 and J usage is TRBJ1-2; 7 nucleotides agree with TRBD1. The junction had 13 bases not matched to a gene; V was cut back by 5 bases and J by 7 bases. In germline, CDR1 is SGHTA, CDR2 FQGNSA. The CDR3 runs to 15 residues. The CDR3, as DNA: TGTGCCAGCAGCATACACCGGGACAGTCCCTCTGGCTACACCTTC. As protein: CASSIHRDSPSGYTF.

The V call is TRBV30, the J call TRBJ2-7; D possibly corresponds to TRBD1 (6 bases). This CDR3 comprises 13 residues. V lost 2 bases and J lost 6, with 14 bases in between. Germline-derived CDR1 and CDR2 are GTSNPN and SVGIG (reference sequence). The CDR3 DNA reads TGTGCCTGGAGTATGCAGGGGCACTCCGAGCAGTACTTC. Its protein is CAWSMQGHSEQYF.

This clone was counted a single time. Other nucleotide sequences in the sample specify the same CDR3. V is TRBV10-3 and J is TRBJ1-2; D not resolved. CDR1 is ENHRY and CDR2 is SYGVKD in the germline V gene. V was trimmed by 3 bases and J by 6 bases, leaving 5 bases between them. This CDR3 is 11 amino acids long. In DNA, the CDR3 is TGTGCCATCAGTGACAAAAATGGCTACACCTTC. Translated: CAISDKNGYTF.

The genes are TRBV29-1 and TRBJ1-2; 11 bases map to TRBD1. Germline trimming cut 1 base from V and 12 bases from J; bases unmatched to any gene: 4. Per the germline V gene, CDR1 is SQVTM and CDR2 is ANQGSEA. The CDR3 sequence is 12 residues long. CDR3 sequence reads: CSVEGWGQGDTF. CDR3 sequence (DNA): TGCAGCGTTGAAGGGTGGGGACAGGGGGACACCTTC.

The genes are TRBV6-5 and TRBJ1-5; 9 bases map to TRBD1. Germline assignment: CDR1 MNHEY and CDR2 SVGAGI. The J segment lost 3 bases and the V segment lost 5 bases, leaving 5 bases of the junction unmatched. This CDR3 has 15 amino acids. CDR3 bases: TGTGCCAGCAGTATGGGACAGGGTCCCAATCAGCCCCAGCATTTT. This gives the protein CASSMGQGPNQPQHF.

This chain connects TRBV5-1 to TRBJ2-5; maybe TRBD2 (6 bases). The CDR3 runs 15 residues. Germline V gene lookup returns CDR1 SGHRS and CDR2 YFSETQ. V was trimmed by 4 bases and J by 5 bases, leaving 18 bases between them. The DNA for the CDR3 is TGCGCCAGCAGCCCAGGGACTCCGTTCGGGGAGACCCAGTACTTC. Translated, it gives CASSPGTPFGETQYF.

The chain recombines TRBV5-1 with TRBJ1-6, with TRBD1 identical over 7 bases. CDR1 is SGHRS, CDR2 YFSETQ, per germline. With V trimmed by 7 bases and J by 4 bases, 5 bases remained unmatched. This CDR3 spans 14 amino acids. The CDR3 protein is CASAAGQYNSPLHF. The CDR3 DNA follows: TGCGCCAGCGCCGCGGGACAGTATAATTCACCCCTCCACTTT.

The chain has TRBV14 and TRBJ2-5; TRBD2 aligns across 8 bases. CDR3 length: 14 residues. In germline, CDR1 is SGHDN, CDR2 FVKESK. The junction had 5 bases not matched to a gene; V was cut back by 3 bases and J by 5 bases. CDR3 bases: TGTGCCAGCAGCCATTATAGCGGGGTCGAGACCCAGTACTTC. Its translation is CASSHYSGVETQYF. Full variable domain (outside the CDR3, taken from reference TRBV14 and TRBJ2-5): EAGVTQFPSHSVIEKGQTVTLRCDPISGHDNLYWYRRVMGKEIKFLLHFVKESKQDESGMPNNRFLAERTGGTYSTLKVQPAELEDSGVYFCASSHYSGVETQYFGPGTRLLVL.

V is TRBV14 and J is TRBJ1-3, with a tentative D call TRBD1 (5 bases). The CDR3 extends over 15 amino acids. Germline loops: CDR1 SGHDN, CDR2 FVKESK. Trimming removed 4 bases from V and 0 bases from J, with 10 bases in between. The CDR3 DNA sequence: TGTGCCAGCAGCCCTCGGAGGGGCTCTGGAAACACCATATATTTT. Translating gives CASSPRRGSGNTIYF.

V gene TRBV9 combines with J gene TRBJ2-6; D perhaps matches TRBD1 (6 bases). The V gene lost 0 bases and the J gene lost 0 bases, with 10 bases spanning the gap. The CDR3 is 17 residues long. The germline V gene encodes CDR1 SGDLS and CDR2 YYNGEE. As DNA, the CDR3 is TGTGCCAGCAGCGTAGGGGGACAACACTCTGGGGCCAACGTCCTGACTTTC. It specifies CASSVGGQHSGANVLTF.

The chain combines TRBV5-6 with TRBJ1-2, with unresolved D. Looked up from germline, CDR1 is SGHDT and CDR2 is YYEEEE. The CDR3 loop spans 14 amino acids. Trimming took 1 base from V and 4 from J, leaving 11 bases between them. The CDR3 spells CASSLIGGRYGYTF. The CDR3 nucleotides are TGTGCCAGCAGCTTGATTGGAGGCCGCTATGGCTACACCTTC.

The CDR3 DNA follows: TGTGCCAGTAGTATTCTCCCTGACGGGGGGACTGGAGGCTACACCTTC. Translation: CASSILPDGGTGGYTF. The V call is TRBV19, the J call TRBJ1-2, with D possibly TRBD1 on 5 matching bases. V lost 3 bases, J lost 8 bases, and 22 bases lay in between. The CDR3 runs to 16 residues. In germline, CDR1 is LNHDA, CDR2 SQIVND (reference sequence).

This rearrangement joins TRBV7-9 to TRBJ2-1; either TRBD1 or TRBD2 may fit D (5 bases each). Germline lookup yields CDR1 SEHNR and CDR2 FQNEAQ (reference sequence). This CDR3 region has 15 residues. With 2 bases removed from V and 7 bases from J, the gap between germline ends came to 15 bases. Here the CDR3 reads CASSLQGTLRNEQFF. The CDR3 DNA sequence: TGTGCCAGCAGCTTACAAGGGACGTTGAGGAATGAGCAGTTCTTC.

This clone was found once. This rearrangement joins TRBV7-2 to TRBJ1-3, with a possible D match to TRBD1 (5 bases). Trimming left V 9 bases short and J 6 bases short, with 21 bases between. Germline CDR1 SGHTA, CDR2 FQGNSA. The length of the CDR3 is 15 residues. This CDR3 is CASSRDVSLENTIYF. Here the CDR3 DNA reads TGTGCCAGTTCCCGGGACGTCTCTCTGGAAAACACCATATATTTT.

This clone was seen a single time. The chain recombines TRBV3-1 (or the pseudogene TRBV3-2) with TRBJ1-1; perhaps TRBD1 as D (5 bases). Trimming pared 4 bases from V and 4 bases from J, leaving 10 bases between. The germline V gene encodes CDR1 LGHDT and CDR2 YNNKEL (reference sequence). CDR3 length equals 13 residues. The CDR3 DNA reads TGTGCCAGCAGCCGACCTGGGGGCACTGAAGCTTTCTTT. Residues: CASSRPGGTEAFF.

The chain's CDR3 is CASSEPRYTDTQYF. CDR3 nucleotides: TGCGCCAGCAGTGAGCCGAGGTACACAGATACGCAGTATTTT. The chain couples TRBV10-2 to TRBJ2-3; no clear D gene. Germline values: CDR1 WSHSY, CDR2 SAAADI. The CDR3 sequence is 14 residues long. V gave up 2 bases and J gave up 2 bases, with 8 bases separating them.

In DNA, the CDR3 is TGTGCCAGCAGTTACTATTCCGGGTCCGATGAGCAGTTCTTC. Translating it yields CASSYYSGSDEQFF. The chain employs TRBV6-6 and TRBJ2-1; D is ambiguous. V dropped 1 base and J dropped 8 bases, with 12 bases sitting between them. CDR1 and CDR2 from the germline V gene are MNHNY and SVGAGI (reference sequence). This CDR3 region has 14 residues.